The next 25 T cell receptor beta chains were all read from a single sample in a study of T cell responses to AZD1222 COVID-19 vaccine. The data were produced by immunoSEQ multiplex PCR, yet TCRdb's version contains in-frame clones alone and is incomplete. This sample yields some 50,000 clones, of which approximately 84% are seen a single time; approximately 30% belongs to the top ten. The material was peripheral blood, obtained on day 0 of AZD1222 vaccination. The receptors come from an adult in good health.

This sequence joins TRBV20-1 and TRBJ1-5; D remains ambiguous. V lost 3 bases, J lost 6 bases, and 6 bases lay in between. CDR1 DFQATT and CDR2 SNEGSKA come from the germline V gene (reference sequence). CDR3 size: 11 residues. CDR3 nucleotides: TGCAGTGCTAGCTCCTCTCAGCCCCAGCATTTT. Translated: CSASSSQPQHF.

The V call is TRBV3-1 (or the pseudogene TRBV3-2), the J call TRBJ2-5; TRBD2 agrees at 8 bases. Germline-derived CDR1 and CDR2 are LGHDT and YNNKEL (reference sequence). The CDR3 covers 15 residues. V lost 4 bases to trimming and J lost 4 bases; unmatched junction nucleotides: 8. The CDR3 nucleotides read TGTGCCAGCAGCCGAGAAAAAGCGGGGGTAGAGACCCAGTACTTC. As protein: CASSREKAGVETQYF.

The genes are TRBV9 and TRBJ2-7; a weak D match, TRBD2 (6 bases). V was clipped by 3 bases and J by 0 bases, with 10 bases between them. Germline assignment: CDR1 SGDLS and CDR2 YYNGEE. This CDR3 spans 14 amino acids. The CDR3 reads CASSEGLSSYEQYF. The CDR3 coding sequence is TGTGCCAGCAGCGAGGGACTCAGCTCCTACGAGCAGTACTTC.

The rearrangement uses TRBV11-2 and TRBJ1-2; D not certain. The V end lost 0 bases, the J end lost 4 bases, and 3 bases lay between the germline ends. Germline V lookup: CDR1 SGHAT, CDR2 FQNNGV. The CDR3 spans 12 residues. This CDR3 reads CASSLDGYGYTF. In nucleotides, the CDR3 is TGTGCCAGCAGCTTAGACGGCTATGGCTACACCTTC.

The CDR3 DNA follows: TGTGCCAGCAGCTCGCCGGGACTAGCAGGCTACGAGCAGTACTTC. Translated: CASSSPGLAGYEQYF. The chain combines TRBV7-2 with TRBJ2-7, with TRBD2 matching over 9 bases. V shed 4 bases and J 3 bases; nucleotides not matched to a gene: 7. This CDR3 is built from 15 residues. Germline lookup yields CDR1 SGHTA and CDR2 FQGNSA.

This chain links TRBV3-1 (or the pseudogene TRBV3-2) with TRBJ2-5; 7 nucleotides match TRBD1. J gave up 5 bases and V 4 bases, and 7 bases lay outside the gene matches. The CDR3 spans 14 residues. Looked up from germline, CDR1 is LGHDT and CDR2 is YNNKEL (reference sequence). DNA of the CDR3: TGTGCCAGCAGCCCCCGACAGGGTGAGGAGACCCAGTACTTC. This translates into CASSPRQGEETQYF.

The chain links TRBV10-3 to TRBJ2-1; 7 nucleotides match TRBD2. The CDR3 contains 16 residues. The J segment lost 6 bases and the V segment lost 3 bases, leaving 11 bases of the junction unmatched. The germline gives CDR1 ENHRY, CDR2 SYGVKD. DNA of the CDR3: TGTGCCATCAGTGATTTTCCGGGAGGCTTACTCAATGAGCAGTTCTTC. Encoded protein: CAISDFPGGLLNEQFF.

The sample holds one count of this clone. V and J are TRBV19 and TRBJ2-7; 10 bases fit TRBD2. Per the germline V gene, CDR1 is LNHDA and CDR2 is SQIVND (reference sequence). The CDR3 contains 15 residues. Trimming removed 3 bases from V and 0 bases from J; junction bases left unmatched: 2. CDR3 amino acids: CASSITSGTSYEQYF. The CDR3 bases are TGTGCCAGTAGTATCACTAGCGGGACCTCCTACGAGCAGTACTTC.

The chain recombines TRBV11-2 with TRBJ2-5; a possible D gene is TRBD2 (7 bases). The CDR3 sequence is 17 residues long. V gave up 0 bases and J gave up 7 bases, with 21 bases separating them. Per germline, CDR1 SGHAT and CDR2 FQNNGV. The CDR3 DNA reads TGTGCCAGCAGCTTAGATTTAACGGGGGGCTTTTCGTGGACCCAGTACTTC. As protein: CASSLDLTGGFSWTQYF.

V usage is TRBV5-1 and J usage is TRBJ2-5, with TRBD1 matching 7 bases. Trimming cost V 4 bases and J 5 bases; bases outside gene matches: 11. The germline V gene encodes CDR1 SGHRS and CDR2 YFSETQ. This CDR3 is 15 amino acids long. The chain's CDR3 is CASSPWGQLGETQYF. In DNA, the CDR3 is TGCGCCAGCAGCCCCTGGGGACAGCTAGGGGAGACCCAGTACTTC.

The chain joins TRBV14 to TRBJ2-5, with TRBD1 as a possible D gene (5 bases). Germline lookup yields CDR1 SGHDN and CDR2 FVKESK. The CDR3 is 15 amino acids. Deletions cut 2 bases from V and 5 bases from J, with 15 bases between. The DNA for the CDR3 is TGTGCCAGCAGCCAATTGTTGGGGCTAGGGGAGACCCAGTACTTC. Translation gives CASSQLLGLGETQYF.

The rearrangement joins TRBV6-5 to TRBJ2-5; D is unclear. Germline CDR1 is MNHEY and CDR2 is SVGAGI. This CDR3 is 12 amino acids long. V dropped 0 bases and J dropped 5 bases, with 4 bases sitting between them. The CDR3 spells CASSYSGETQYF. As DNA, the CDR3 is TGTGCCAGCAGTTACTCTGGGGAGACCCAGTACTTC.

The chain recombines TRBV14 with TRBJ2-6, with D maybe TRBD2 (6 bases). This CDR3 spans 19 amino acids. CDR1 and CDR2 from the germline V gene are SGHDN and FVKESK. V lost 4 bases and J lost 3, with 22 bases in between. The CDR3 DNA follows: TGTGCCAGCAGCCCCCGACTAAATCCCGGAGGGGTTGGGGCCAACGTCCTGACTTTC. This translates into CASSPRLNPGGVGANVLTF.

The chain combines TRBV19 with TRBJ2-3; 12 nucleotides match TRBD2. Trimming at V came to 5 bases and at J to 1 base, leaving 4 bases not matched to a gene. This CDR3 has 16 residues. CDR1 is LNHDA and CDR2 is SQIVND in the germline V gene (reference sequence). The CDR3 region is CASSLLAGGGTDTQYF. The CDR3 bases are TGTGCCAGTAGTCTTCTAGCGGGAGGGGGCACAGATACGCAGTATTTT.

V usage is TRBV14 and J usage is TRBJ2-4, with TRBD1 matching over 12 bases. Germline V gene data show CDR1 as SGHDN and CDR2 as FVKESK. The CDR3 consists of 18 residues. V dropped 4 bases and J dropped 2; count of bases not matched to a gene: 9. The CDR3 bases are TGTGCCAGCAGCCTCCACCCGGGACAGGGGGCTCCCAAAAACATTCAGTACTTC. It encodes CASSLHPGQGAPKNIQYF.

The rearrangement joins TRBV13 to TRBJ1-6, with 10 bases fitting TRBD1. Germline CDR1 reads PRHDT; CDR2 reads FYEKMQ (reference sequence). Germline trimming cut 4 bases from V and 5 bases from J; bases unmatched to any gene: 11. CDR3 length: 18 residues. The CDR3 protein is CASSSGTGDRRNNSPLHF. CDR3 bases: TGTGCCAGCAGCTCCGGGACAGGGGACCGGAGAAATAATTCACCCCTCCACTTT.

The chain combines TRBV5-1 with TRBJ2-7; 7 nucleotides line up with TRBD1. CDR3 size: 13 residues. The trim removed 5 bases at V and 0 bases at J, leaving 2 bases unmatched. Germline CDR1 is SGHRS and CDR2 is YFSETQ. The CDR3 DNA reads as TGCGCCAGCAGACGGGACAGCTCCTACGAGCAGTACTTC. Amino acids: CASRRDSSYEQYF.

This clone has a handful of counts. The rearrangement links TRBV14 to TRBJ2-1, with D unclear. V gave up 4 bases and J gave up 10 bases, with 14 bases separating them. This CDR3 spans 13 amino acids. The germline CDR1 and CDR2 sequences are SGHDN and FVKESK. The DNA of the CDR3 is TGTGCCAGCAGCCCTATAAGGGCTCGGGAGCAGTTCTTC. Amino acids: CASSPIRAREQFF.

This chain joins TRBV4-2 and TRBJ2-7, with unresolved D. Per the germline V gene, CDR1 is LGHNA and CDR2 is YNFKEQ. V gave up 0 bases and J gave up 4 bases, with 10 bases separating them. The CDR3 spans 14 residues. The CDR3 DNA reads TGTGCCAGCAGCCAAGATAACAAGGGATACGAGCAGTACTTC. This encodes CASSQDNKGYEQYF.

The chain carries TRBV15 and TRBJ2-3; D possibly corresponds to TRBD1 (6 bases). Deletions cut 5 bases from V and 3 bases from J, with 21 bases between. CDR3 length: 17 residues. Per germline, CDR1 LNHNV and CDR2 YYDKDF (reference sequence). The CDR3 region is CATSPRRRGGRTDTQYF. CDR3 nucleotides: TGTGCCACCAGCCCACGGCGAAGAGGGGGTAGGACAGATACGCAGTATTTT.

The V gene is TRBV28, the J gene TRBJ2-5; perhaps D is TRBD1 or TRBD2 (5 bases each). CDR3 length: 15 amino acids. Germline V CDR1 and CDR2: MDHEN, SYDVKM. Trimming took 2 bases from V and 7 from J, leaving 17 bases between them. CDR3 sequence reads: CASSLTDSRAGTQYF. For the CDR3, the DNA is TGTGCCAGCAGTTTAACCGATTCCAGGGCGGGGACCCAGTACTTC.

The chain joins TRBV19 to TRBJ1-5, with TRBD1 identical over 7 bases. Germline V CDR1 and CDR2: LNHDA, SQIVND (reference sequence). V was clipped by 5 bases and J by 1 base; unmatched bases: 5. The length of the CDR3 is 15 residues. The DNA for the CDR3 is TGTGCCAGTAGTCCGACAGGGCACAGCAATCAGCCCCAGCATTTT. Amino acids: CASSPTGHSNQPQHF.

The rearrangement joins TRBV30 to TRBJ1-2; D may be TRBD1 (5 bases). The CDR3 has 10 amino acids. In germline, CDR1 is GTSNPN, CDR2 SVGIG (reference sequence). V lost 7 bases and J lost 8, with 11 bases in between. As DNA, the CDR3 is TGTGCCTCGGAGGAGGGGGGCTACACCTTC. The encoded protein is CASEEGGYTF.

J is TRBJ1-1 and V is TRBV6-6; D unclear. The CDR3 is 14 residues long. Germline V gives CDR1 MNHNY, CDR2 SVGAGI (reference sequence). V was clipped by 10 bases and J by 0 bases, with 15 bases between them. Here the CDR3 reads CATQPLRVNTEAFF. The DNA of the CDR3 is TGTGCCACGCAGCCCCTTCGAGTGAACACTGAAGCTTTCTTT.

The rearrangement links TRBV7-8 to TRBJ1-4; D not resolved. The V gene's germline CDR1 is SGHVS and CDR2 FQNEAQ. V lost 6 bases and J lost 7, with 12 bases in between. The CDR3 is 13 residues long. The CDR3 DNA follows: TGTGCCAGCAGGAGTCAGGAGTTTGAAAAACTGTTTTTT. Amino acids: CASRSQEFEKLFF.